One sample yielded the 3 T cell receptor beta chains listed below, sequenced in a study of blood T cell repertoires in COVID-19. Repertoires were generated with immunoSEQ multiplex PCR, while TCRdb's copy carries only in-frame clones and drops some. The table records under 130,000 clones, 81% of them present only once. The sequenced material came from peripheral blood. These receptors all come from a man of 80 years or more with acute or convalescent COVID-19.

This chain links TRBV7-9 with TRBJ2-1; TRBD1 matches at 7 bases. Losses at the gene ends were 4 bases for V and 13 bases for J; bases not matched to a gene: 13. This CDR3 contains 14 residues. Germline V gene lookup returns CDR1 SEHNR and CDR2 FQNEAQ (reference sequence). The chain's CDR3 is CASSSPIRTGTQFF. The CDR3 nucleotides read TGTGCCAGCAGCTCACCGATTAGGACAGGTACACAGTTCTTC.

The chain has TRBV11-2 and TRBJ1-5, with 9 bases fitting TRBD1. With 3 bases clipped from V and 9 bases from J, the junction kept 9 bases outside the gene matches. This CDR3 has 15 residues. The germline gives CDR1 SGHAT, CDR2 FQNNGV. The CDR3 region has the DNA TGTGCCAGCAGCTTGGGACAGGGCGAGGGAAGGCCCCAGCATTTT. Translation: CASSLGQGEGRPQHF.

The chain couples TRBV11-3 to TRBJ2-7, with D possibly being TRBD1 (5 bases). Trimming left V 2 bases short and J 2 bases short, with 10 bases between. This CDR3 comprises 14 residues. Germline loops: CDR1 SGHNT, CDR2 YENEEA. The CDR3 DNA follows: TGTGCCAGCAGCTTAAGGGGTGCGACCTACGAGCAGTACTTC. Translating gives CASSLRGATYEQYF.